Listed below are T cell receptor beta chains from one sample, sequenced in a study of T cells in Graves' hyperthyroidism and ophthalmopathy. TCRdb analysed the multiplex PCR reads with MiXCR anew, one entry per CDR3 protein. The sample lists 300,000 or so distinct CDR3 sequences; approximately 15% were seen once. Sequencing input: blood. These TCRs come from a woman aged 55 to 70 with Graves' ophthalmopathy. The CDR3 runs from the conserved cysteine through the conserved F or W. The D gene is left open where the match is weak. Only part of the rows carry a size: once, few, many, or a class if the clone is expanded.

clone size: many; D gene: .; V gene: TRBV12-3/TRBV12-4; J gene: TRBJ1-1; CDR3 protein: CASSTWLGDTEAFF; CDR3 DNA: TGTGCCAGCAGCACCTGGTTGGGGGACACTGAAGCTTTCTTT
clone size: .; D gene: TRBD1; V gene: TRBV5-6; J gene: TRBJ2-7; CDR3 protein: CASSLGTGPEQYF; CDR3 DNA: TGTGCCAGCAGCCTCGGGACAGGACCCGAGCAGTACTTC
clone size: few; D gene: .; V gene: TRBV3-2; J gene: TRBJ2-7; CDR3 protein: CASSARGTSENYEQYF; CDR3 DNA: TGTGCCAGCAGCGCCCGAGGGACTAGTGAGAACTACGAGCAGTACTTC
clone size: .; D gene: .; V gene: TRBV6-1; J gene: TRBJ1-5; CDR3 protein: CASSPHGGGINQPQHF; CDR3 DNA: TGTGCCAGCAGTCCTCACGGGGGGGGGATCAATCAGCCCCAGCATTTT
clone size: many; D gene: TRBD1; V gene: TRBV29-1; J gene: TRBJ2-1; CDR3 protein: CSVGTGGYNEQFF; CDR3 DNA: TGCAGCGTCGGGACAGGGGGTTACAATGAGCAGTTCTTC
clone size: .; D gene: TRBD2; V gene: TRBV7-2; J gene: TRBJ2-7; CDR3 protein: CASSFSTSGRAYEQYF; CDR3 DNA: TGTGCCAGCAGCTTTTCGACTAGCGGGAGGGCCTACGAGCAGTACTTC
clone size: few; D gene: .; V gene: TRBV2; J gene: TRBJ1-2; CDR3 protein: CASSEEASYGYGYTF; CDR3 DNA: TGTGCCAGCAGTGAAGAGGCGTCTTACGGCTATGGCTACACCTTC
clone size: .; D gene: .; V gene: TRBV5-1; J gene: TRBJ2-5; CDR3 protein: CASSLGATVGETQYF; CDR3 DNA: TGCGCCAGCAGCTTGGGGGCGACGGTGGGGGAGACCCAGTACTTC
clone size: .; D gene: TRBD2; V gene: TRBV9; J gene: TRBJ2-1; CDR3 protein: CASSVASSGYNEQFF; CDR3 DNA: TGTGCCAGCAGCGTAGCGTCTAGCGGCTACAATGAGCAGTTCTTC
clone size: many; D gene: TRBD1; V gene: TRBV4-3; J gene: TRBJ1-4; CDR3 protein: CASSQDGRGNEKLFF; CDR3 DNA: TGCGCCAGCAGCCAAGACGGCAGGGGGAATGAAAAACTGTTTTTT
clone size: many; D gene: .; V gene: TRBV19; J gene: TRBJ1-1; CDR3 protein: CASNPRTDLNTEAFF; CDR3 DNA: TGTGCCAGTAACCCACGGACAGACCTGAACACTGAAGCTTTCTTT
clone size: .; D gene: .; V gene: TRBV14; J gene: TRBJ2-1; CDR3 protein: CASSPLADPSNNEQFF; CDR3 DNA: TGTGCCAGCAGCCCCTTAGCGGACCCCTCCAACAATGAGCAGTTCTTC
clone size: many; D gene: TRBD1; V gene: TRBV10-3; J gene: TRBJ2-1; CDR3 protein: CAIQGQGSYNEQFF; CDR3 DNA: TGTGCCATCCAAGGACAGGGCTCCTACAATGAGCAGTTCTTC
clone size: few; D gene: .; V gene: TRBV7-8; J gene: TRBJ1-2; CDR3 protein: CASSQARGLYGYTF; CDR3 DNA: TGTGCCAGCAGTCAAGCCAGGGGACTCTATGGCTACACCTTC
clone size: .; D gene: .; V gene: TRBV3-1; J gene: TRBJ1-3; CDR3 protein: CASSQDLGVGNTIYF; CDR3 DNA: TGTGCCAGCAGCCAAGACCTTGGGGTTGGAAACACCATATATTTT
clone size: .; D gene: .; V gene: TRBV19; J gene: TRBJ2-1; CDR3 protein: CASSIGQNTNEQFF; CDR3 DNA: TGTGCCAGTAGTATAGGGCAGAACACCAATGAGCAGTTCTTC
clone size: .; D gene: .; V gene: TRBV7-9; J gene: TRBJ1-6; CDR3 protein: CASSLISGNPPLHF; CDR3 DNA: TGTGCCAGCAGCTTAATATCGGGGAATCCACCCCTCCACTTT
clone size: few; D gene: TRBD2; V gene: TRBV3-1; J gene: TRBJ2-3; CDR3 protein: CASSQEVLLAGSTDTQYF; CDR3 DNA: TGTGCCAGCAGCCAAGAGGTTCTACTAGCGGGGAGCACAGATACGCAGTATTTT